Listed here are 19 T cell receptor beta chains from one sample, sequenced in a study of blood T cell repertoires in COVID-19. Profiling relied on immunoSEQ multiplex PCR, and the TCRdb table lists in-frame clones only, not all of them. The table shows fewer than 75,000 clones, with nearly 95% occurring only once. Sample: peripheral blood. These receptors originate from a man in his fifties or sixties with active COVID-19.

This chain uses TRBV5-1 with TRBJ2-1, with TRBD2 identical over 7 bases. This CDR3 is built from 14 residues. The germline CDR1 and CDR2 sequences are SGHRS and YFSETQ. Trimming took 3 bases from V and 5 from J; bases not matched to a gene: 5. The CDR3 nucleotides are TGCGCCAGCAGCTCGACTAGCTGGGACAATGAGCAGTTCTTC. It codes for CASSSTSWDNEQFF.

The gene calls are TRBV6-1 and TRBJ1-1; maybe TRBD1 (6 bases). V shed 2 bases and J shed 7 bases, with 14 bases lying between them. The CDR3 is 14 residues long. The V gene's germline CDR1 is MNHNS and CDR2 SASEGT. The CDR3 bases are TGTGCCAGCAGTGAACTGGTGAGGGGGATTGAAGCTTTCTTT. This gives the protein CASSELVRGIEAFF.

The chain recombines TRBV5-4 with TRBJ1-6; weak D call: TRBD1 (5 bases). Germline V gene lookup returns CDR1 SGHNT and CDR2 YYREEE (reference sequence). The CDR3 contains 15 residues. V lost 2 bases and J 5 bases, leaving 11 bases between the germline ends. CDR3 nucleotides: TGTGCCAGCAGCTTAATCGGGGGGAATAATTCACCCCTCCACTTT. This gives the protein CASSLIGGNNSPLHF.

This chain joins TRBV15 and TRBJ2-1; D unresolved. The germline V gene has CDR1 LNHNV and CDR2 YYDKDF (reference sequence). The germline V and J ends were trimmed by 0 bases and 6 bases, with 12 bases remaining between them. This CDR3 contains 15 residues. The CDR3 loop is CATSRDVSASNEQFF. The CDR3 region has the DNA TGTGCCACCAGCAGAGATGTGTCCGCTAGCAATGAGCAGTTCTTC.

The rearrangement links TRBV28 to TRBJ1-5; 9 bases fit TRBD1. The CDR3 covers 19 residues. Germline CDR1 MDHEN, CDR2 SYDVKM. J gave up 5 bases and V 6 bases, and 20 bases lay outside the gene matches. The CDR3 sequence is CASSSHRQGVRITHQPQHF. CDR3 in DNA: TGTGCCAGCAGCTCCCACCGACAGGGGGTTAGGATAACACATCAGCCCCAGCATTTT. Using reference TRBV28 and TRBJ1-5 for the parts outside the CDR3, the full variable domain is DVKVTQSSRYLVKRTGEKVFLECVQDMDHENMFWYRQDPGLGLRLIYFSYDVKMKEKGDIPEGYSVSREKKERFSLILESASTNQTSMYLCASSSHRQGVRITHQPQHFGDGTRLSIL.

The chain employs TRBV28 and TRBJ2-7; D is uncertain. Germline V lookup: CDR1 MDHEN, CDR2 SYDVKM. CDR3 length: 13 residues. V lost 10 bases, J lost 0 bases, and 13 bases lay in between. The chain's CDR3 is CATLDPSSYEQYF. In nucleotides, the CDR3 is TGTGCCACCCTAGACCCGAGCTCCTACGAGCAGTACTTC.

The V call is TRBV19, the J call TRBJ2-2; D remains ambiguous. The CDR3 loop spans 12 amino acids. Germline values: CDR1 LNHDA, CDR2 SQIVND (reference sequence). Trimming took 7 bases from V and 6 from J, leaving 9 bases between them. CDR3 sequence (DNA): TGTGCCAGTACTCCCTCCGCCGGGGAGCTGTTTTTT. Encoded protein: CASTPSAGELFF.

The V and J genes are TRBV28 and TRBJ2-5; TRBD1 might be the D (6 bases). CDR3 length: 13 amino acids. Germline V gene sequence: CDR1 MDHEN, CDR2 SYDVKM. V lost 6 bases and J 3 bases, leaving 11 bases between the germline ends. In DNA, the CDR3 is TGTGCCAGCAGGCTACAGGGAAAAGAGACCCAGTACTTC. Translating it yields CASRLQGKETQYF.

The CDR3 DNA sequence: TGTGCCAGCAGCCCGGACAGGGGTCCCTACAATGAGCAGTTCTTC. Encoded protein: CASSPDRGPYNEQFF. The chain employs TRBV27 and TRBJ2-1; 9 nucleotides line up with TRBD1. V was clipped by 6 bases and J by 2 bases; unmatched bases: 5. This CDR3 is 15 amino acids long. Germline V CDR1 and CDR2: MNHEY, SMNVEV (reference sequence).

The chain has TRBV4-2 and TRBJ1-1; D remains ambiguous. Per the germline V gene, CDR1 is LGHNA and CDR2 is YNFKEQ. V was clipped by 0 bases and J by 5 bases, with 4 bases between them. The CDR3 is 12 amino acids. The CDR3 DNA sequence: TGTGCCAGCAGCCAAGAGAGAACTGAAGCTTTCTTT. This encodes CASSQERTEAFF.

The V gene is TRBV5-5, the J gene TRBJ2-7, with 12 bases lining up with TRBD2. The CDR3 spans 17 residues. V shed 4 bases, J shed 3 bases, and the junction held 11 bases outside the gene matches. Germline assignment: CDR1 SGHKS and CDR2 YYEKEE (reference sequence). In DNA, the CDR3 is TGTGCCAGCAGCCAGACTAGCGGGGGACACAGATACTACGAGCAGTACTTC. Translating it yields CASSQTSGGHRYYEQYF.

The chain links TRBV28 to TRBJ1-3, with D possibly being TRBD1 (5 bases). This CDR3 spans 13 amino acids. Per germline, CDR1 MDHEN and CDR2 SYDVKM. The V gene lost 5 bases and the J gene lost 4 bases, with 9 bases spanning the gap. CDR3 in DNA: TGTGCCAGCAGTAAGGGGCAAGGAAACACCATATATTTT. As protein: CASSKGQGNTIYF.

This clone was seen just once. J is TRBJ2-5 and V is TRBV20-1; 10 bases agree with TRBD1. This CDR3 has 11 residues. Germline CDR1 DFQATT, CDR2 SNEGSKA (reference sequence). The CDR3 loop is CSTGQGETQYF. The CDR3 DNA reads as TGCAGCACGGGACAGGGGGAGACCCAGTACTTC.

This chain links TRBV7-3 with TRBJ2-3; TRBD2 matches at 7 bases. Germline V lookup: CDR1 SGHTA, CDR2 FQGTGA. The CDR3 totals 16 residues. Unmatched junction bases numbered 14, after V lost 8 bases and J lost 3 bases. The CDR3 DNA reads as TGTGCCAGCGCCCTGGACCCGGGGGGTGGTACAGATACGCAGTATTTT. As protein: CASALDPGGGTDTQYF.

This clone was detected only once. The chain employs TRBV29-1 and TRBJ1-2; possibly TRBD1 for D (6 bases). From germline, CDR1 is SQVTM and CDR2 ANQGSEA. There are 14 residues in the CDR3. The CDR3 reads CSIRTAGVLDGYTF. The CDR3 nucleotides are TGCAGTATTCGGACAGCGGGGGTGTTGGATGGCTACACCTTC.

V usage is TRBV14 and J usage is TRBJ1-1; possible D gene TRBD1, 5 bases. Trimming shortened V by 4 bases and J by 5 bases, and 14 bases separated the two germline ends. The CDR3 length is 14 residues. Germline lookup yields CDR1 SGHDN and CDR2 FVKESK. The CDR3 region is CASSPYLGRTEAFF. In DNA form, the CDR3 reads TGTGCCAGCAGCCCCTATCTGGGGCGGACTGAAGCTTTCTTT.

Relative to its sample, this clone is large. This rearrangement joins TRBV28 to TRBJ2-2; tentative D call: TRBD2 (5 bases). In germline, CDR1 is MDHEN, CDR2 SYDVKM. The V and J ends lost 3 bases and 3 bases respectively, with 5 bases between them. CDR3 length: 13 amino acids. The CDR3: CASSLDYTGELFF. The CDR3 DNA is TGTGCCAGCAGTTTGGACTACACCGGGGAGCTGTTTTTT.

The J gene is TRBJ2-1, the V gene TRBV5-1; 10 bases align to TRBD2. The CDR3 is 16 residues long. Trimming cost V 0 bases and J 1 base; bases outside gene matches: 1. The germline V gene encodes CDR1 SGHRS and CDR2 YFSETQ. CDR3 amino acids: CASSLASGSSYNEQFF. The CDR3, as DNA: TGCGCCAGCAGCTTGGCTAGCGGGAGTTCCTACAATGAGCAGTTCTTC.

The rearrangement joins TRBV13 to TRBJ2-2, with D perhaps matching TRBD1 (5 bases). CDR1 is PRHDT and CDR2 is FYEKMQ in the germline V gene (reference sequence). CDR3 length equals 14 residues. V lost 5 bases to trimming and J lost 3 bases, with 10 bases between them. The CDR3, as DNA: TGTGCCAGCAGCGGACATGGCGACACCGGGGAGCTGTTTTTT. Its protein is CASSGHGDTGELFF.